One and the same sample provided the 28 T cell receptor beta chains below, sequenced in a study of regulatory T cells in long-lasting Graves disease. Library construction for TCR beta used iRepertoire HTBI primers and Arm-PCR of CDR3 regions. Each CDR3 protein is one row after TCRdb ran MiXCR on the multiplex PCR reads. The sample consists of a few hundred thousand distinct CDR3 sequences, 22% of them appearing once. Regarding time point: persistent/refractory GD, antithyroid drugs over 5 years with positive TRAb. PBMCs provided the RNA from which the TCR library was made. The sequencing here drew on peripheral blood mononuclear cells (PBMCs), taken when the disease was refractory, from a patient treated with antithyroid drugs. The origin of the receptors is a female donor with Graves disease.

This clonotype was seen at least ten times. The chain joins TRBV27 to TRBJ2-5, with 8 bases that match TRBD2. Trimming cost V 5 bases and J 2 bases; bases outside gene matches: 7. There are 15 residues in the CDR3. Germline V lookup: CDR1 MNHEY, CDR2 SMNVEV (reference sequence). The CDR3 coding sequence is TGTGCCAGCAGTCCGGGACTAGTGGCTCAAGAGACCCAGTACTTC. It yields the protein CASSPGLVAQETQYF.

There are many counts of this clonotype. Compared with germline, one end of the junction differs, possibly owing to a read error. The chain carries TRBV7-9 and TRBJ1-5; D not certain. The CDR3 has 12 amino acids. Per the germline V gene, CDR1 is SEHNR and CDR2 is FQNEAQ (reference sequence). This CDR3 reads CASSLGDQPQHF. The DNA of the CDR3 is TGTGCCAGCAGTTTAGGAGATCAGCCCCAGCATTTT.

The rearrangement joins TRBV7-2 to TRBJ1-5; D may be TRBD1 (6 bases). Looked up from germline, CDR1 is SGHTA and CDR2 is FQGNSA. Between the trimmed V and J ends, which lost 2 bases and 6 bases, there was a span of 14 bases. This CDR3 is built from 15 residues. The CDR3 nucleotides read TGTGCCAGCAGCTTACTCGGACAGTTCACTCAGCCCCAGCATTTT. Protein product: CASSLLGQFTQPQHF.

This clonotype was counted ten times or more. The chain links TRBV20-1 to TRBJ2-7, with 8 bases lining up with TRBD1. Germline V CDR1 and CDR2: DFQATT, SNEGSKA (reference sequence). This CDR3 comprises 15 residues. J lost 0 bases, V lost 1 base, and 5 bases had no gene match. The CDR3 nucleotides are TGCAGTGCTAGAGTGGGGACAGGAAACTCCTACGAGCAGTACTTC. Translated, it gives CSARVGTGNSYEQYF.

This clonotype has a count of ten or more. The chain carries TRBV2 and TRBJ2-2, with a weak D call TRBD1 (6 bases). Trimming cost V 8 bases and J 5 bases, with 12 bases left between them. This CDR3 has 13 amino acids. The germline gives CDR1 SNHLY, CDR2 FYNNEI. Here the CDR3 DNA reads TGTGCCAGCGGGTTACAGGGTACCGGGGAGCTGTTTTTT. This translates into CASGLQGTGELFF.

This clonotype was seen many times. As DNA, the CDR3 is TGTGCCAGCAGTTACTCGAGTTCTGCAGGGGGCGGATACGAGCAGTACTTC. Translating it yields CASSYSSSAGGGYEQYF. The genes are TRBV6-2 or TRBV6-3 and TRBJ2-7; 8 nucleotides line up with TRBD1. With V trimmed by 0 bases and J by 4 bases, 11 bases remained unmatched. The CDR3 is 17 residues long. Germline values: CDR1 MNHEY, CDR2 SVGEGT.

The rearrangement links TRBV28 to TRBJ2-2; the D gene is possibly TRBD1 (6 bases). The CDR3 extends over 13 amino acids. V dropped 3 bases and J dropped 8 bases, with 10 bases sitting between them. Germline values: CDR1 MDHEN, CDR2 SYDVKM. CDR3: CASSFGGSGELFF. The DNA for the CDR3 is TGTGCCAGCAGTTTTGGGGGCTCTGGGGAGCTGTTTTTT.

This clonotype was seen at least ten times. This rearrangement joins TRBV6-1 to TRBJ2-7; a weak D match, TRBD2 (6 bases). V was cut by 3 bases and J by 4 bases, with 16 bases left in between. This CDR3 contains 15 residues. CDR1 and CDR2 from the germline V gene are MNHNS and SASEGT. This CDR3 is CASSDPREARYEQYF. CDR3 in DNA: TGTGCCAGCAGTGACCCCAGGGAGGCGAGGTACGAGCAGTACTTC.

This clonotype showed up many times. The chain uses TRBV11-2 and TRBJ2-5; maybe TRBD1 (5 bases). This CDR3 has 14 residues. Trimming left V 0 bases short and J 4 bases short, with 9 bases between. Looked up from germline, CDR1 is SGHAT and CDR2 is FQNNGV. CDR3 DNA sequence: TGTGCCAGCAGCTTAGATGCAGGGTCAGAGACCCAGTACTTC. Translation: CASSLDAGSETQYF. Full variable domain (rest looked up from reference TRBV11-2 and TRBJ2-5): EAGVAQSPRYKIIEKRQSVAFWCNPISGHATLYWYQQILGQGPKLLIQFQNNGVVDDSQLPKDRFSAERLKGVDSTLKIQPAKLEDSAVYLCASSLDAGSETQYFGPGTRLLVL.

In this sample, this clonotype turned up many times. The V gene is TRBV28, the J gene TRBJ1-1; D is ambiguous. Trimming shortened V by 5 bases and J by 0 bases, and 10 bases separated the two germline ends. The CDR3 runs 14 residues. Germline loops: CDR1 MDHEN, CDR2 SYDVKM. The CDR3 DNA is TGTGCCAGCAGTGTATCCGGGGTGAACACTGAAGCTTTCTTT. Translating gives CASSVSGVNTEAFF.

The chain carries TRBV28 and TRBJ2-5; D remains ambiguous. The germline V gene encodes CDR1 MDHEN and CDR2 SYDVKM. The CDR3 is 13 residues long. The germline V and J ends were trimmed by 4 bases and 5 bases, with 11 bases remaining between them. The CDR3 reads CASSSLNMETQYF. CDR3 bases: TGTGCCAGCAGTTCTCTCAATATGGAGACCCAGTACTTC.

The chain employs TRBV9 and TRBJ2-2; 11 bases match TRBD2. Germline lookup yields CDR1 SGDLS and CDR2 YYNGEE. This CDR3 spans 15 amino acids. The ends lost 1 base at V and 5 bases at J; junction bases unmatched: 1. Written as DNA, the CDR3 is TGTGCCAGCAGCGTAACTAGCGGGAGAACCGGGGAGCTGTTTTTT. It specifies CASSVTSGRTGELFF.

In this sample, this clonotype turned up a few times. The chain carries TRBV19 and TRBJ1-5; 9 nucleotides agree with TRBD1. From germline, CDR1 is LNHDA and CDR2 SQIVND (reference sequence). This CDR3 region has 13 residues. With V trimmed by 5 bases and J by 8 bases, 4 bases remained unmatched. This chain's CDR3 is CASSPTGGEPQHF. CDR3 sequence (DNA): TGTGCCAGTAGTCCGACAGGGGGGGAGCCCCAGCATTTT.

In its sample, this clonotype was seen many times. The CDR3 loop is CATSVGTVQETQYF. CDR3 in DNA: TGTGCCACCAGCGTGGGGACAGTCCAAGAGACCCAGTACTTC. This sequence joins TRBV15 and TRBJ2-5, with 7 bases that match TRBD1. There are 14 residues in the CDR3. Germline CDR1 and CDR2: LNHNV and YYDKDF (reference sequence). J was trimmed by 1 base and V by 5 bases; bases with no gene match: 4.

This clonotype was recorded many times. The V call is TRBV28, the J call TRBJ2-7; D is unclear. In germline, CDR1 is MDHEN, CDR2 SYDVKM. V lost 6 bases to trimming and J lost 4 bases, with 10 bases between them. The CDR3 runs 12 residues. The CDR3 DNA sequence: TGTGCCAGCAGCTTGATGGGTTACGAGCAGTACTTC. Its translation: CASSLMGYEQYF.

This clonotype was counted between two and nine times. This chain connects TRBV29-1 to TRBJ2-5; 7 nucleotides match TRBD1. Per germline, CDR1 SQVTM and CDR2 ANQGSEA. The CDR3 spans 13 residues. V dropped 8 bases and J dropped 2; count of bases not matched to a gene: 8. In DNA, the CDR3 is TGCAGCATCGGACGGGACAGACAAGAGACCCAGTACTTC. Translating gives CSIGRDRQETQYF.

The chain has TRBV7-2 and TRBJ2-3; tentatively, D is TRBD2 (5 bases). Germline V gene data show CDR1 as SGHTA and CDR2 as FQGNSA. The V and J ends lost 2 bases and 2 bases respectively, with 14 bases between them. CDR3 size: 16 residues. CDR3 region: CASSLQRPTTTDTQYF. Written as DNA, the CDR3 is TGTGCCAGCAGCTTACAAAGACCGACTACCACAGATACGCAGTATTTT.

The rearrangement links TRBV5-1 to TRBJ2-3; D ambiguous. The germline gives CDR1 SGHRS, CDR2 YFSETQ. CDR3 length equals 10 residues. Deletions cut 7 bases from V and 2 bases from J, with 2 bases between. The CDR3 DNA sequence: TGCGCCAGCCCCACAGATACGCAGTATTTT. It is translated as CASPTDTQYF.

This clonotype was counted at least ten times. J is TRBJ2-5 and V is TRBV20-1; D is perhaps TRBD1 (5 bases). Looked up from germline, CDR1 is DFQATT and CDR2 is SNEGSKA (reference sequence). There are 14 residues in the CDR3. V shed 6 bases and J shed 2 bases, with 16 bases lying between them. The CDR3 DNA reads TGCAGTGCCCATCTGGGGCCCACTCAAGAGACCCAGTACTTC. Translation: CSAHLGPTQETQYF.

There are many counts of this clonotype. The V gene is TRBV12-3 or TRBV12-4, the J gene TRBJ1-5, with 7 bases lining up with TRBD1. The junction had 6 bases not matched to a gene; V was cut back by 6 bases and J by 4 bases. The length of the CDR3 is 14 residues. CDR3 DNA: TGTGCCAGCAGGACAGGGTTGGGTAATCAGCCCCAGCATTTT. The encoded protein is CASRTGLGNQPQHF.

This clonotype has only a few counts. With a much larger clone just one base away, this may be a read error. The V and J genes are TRBV2 and TRBJ2-5; maybe TRBD2 (5 bases). Germline assignment: CDR1 SNHLY and CDR2 FYNNEI. The CDR3 has 14 amino acids. This CDR3 reads CASGRSPSWETRYF. The CDR3 nucleotides read TGTGCCAGCGGTCGGAGCCCATCGTGGGAGACCCGGTACTTC. The whole variable domain, remainder taken from reference TRBV2 and TRBJ2-5, is EPEVTQTPSHQVTQMGQEVILRCVPISNHLYFYWYRQILGQKVEFLVSFYNNEISEKSEIFDDQFSVERPDGSNFTLKIRSTKLEDSAMYFCASGRSPSWETRYFGPGTRLLVL.

This clonotype was counted only a few times. The gene calls are TRBV7-3 and TRBJ2-7; D not resolved. V lost 1 base and J 5 bases, leaving 6 bases between the germline ends. CDR1 SGHTA and CDR2 FQGTGA come from the germline V gene. There are 12 residues in the CDR3. The CDR3 coding sequence is TGTGCCAGCAGCTTAATTTTCCACGAGCAGTACTTC. Amino acids: CASSLIFHEQYF.

This clonotype was detected only a few times. V and J are TRBV5-1 and TRBJ2-6; TRBD2 matches 9 bases. CDR1 is SGHRS, CDR2 YFSETQ, per germline. The V gene end was trimmed by 3 bases and the J gene end by 1 base; junction bases not matched to a gene: 8. This CDR3 region has 18 residues. Here the CDR3 reads CASSSLAGGFSGANVLTF. In nucleotides, the CDR3 is TGCGCCAGCAGCTCACTGGCGGGAGGGTTTTCTGGGGCCAACGTCCTGACTTTC.

This clonotype was seen a few times. Because the CDR3's place on the DNA is in doubt, the DNA is left out and the CDR3 is given as listed by TCRdb. The chain couples TRBV12-3 or TRBV12-4 to TRBJ2-7; the table assigns TRBD1, which was not confirmed against the DNA. Including both end residues, the CDR3 is 14 amino acids long. This chain's CDR3 is CASSFLAGAGEQYF.

In its sample, this clonotype was seen a few times. V gene TRBV12-3 or TRBV12-4 combines with J gene TRBJ1-1; D gene uncertain. Trimming shortened V by 4 bases and J by 3 bases, and 12 bases separated the two germline ends. This CDR3 has 14 residues. The CDR3 loop is CASSSLPGDTEAFF. The CDR3 DNA is TGTGCCAGCAGTTCCCTCCCGGGCGACACTGAAGCTTTCTTT.

There are a few counts of this clonotype. The chain carries TRBV10-3 and TRBJ2-5; D is undetermined. V was shortened by 8 bases and J by 1 base, with 8 bases between the two germline ends. The CDR3 consists of 12 residues. Germline CDR1 ENHRY, CDR2 SYGVKD. CDR3 protein: CAIRSTQETQYF. Written as DNA, the CDR3 is TGTGCCATCCGGAGCACCCAAGAGACCCAGTACTTC.

This clonotype has more than one count but fewer than ten. The V gene is TRBV12-3 or TRBV12-4, the J gene TRBJ2-3; TRBD1 agrees at 9 bases. The length of the CDR3 is 18 residues. J lost 0 bases, V lost 5 bases, and 12 bases had no gene match. CDR3 region: CASSPGTGFPRSTDTQYF. The DNA for the CDR3 is TGTGCCAGCAGTCCCGGGACAGGGTTCCCGCGAAGCACAGATACGCAGTATTTT.

This clonotype showed up just a few times. Given a much more abundant clone one base away, this may be a read error. Since no conserved phenylalanine or tryptophan closes the CDR3, a read error is the likely cause. This chain connects TRBV11-2 to TRBJ1-2; a possible D gene is TRBD1 (5 bases). This CDR3 is 13 amino acids long. V lost 3 bases, J lost 8 bases, and 13 bases lay in between. From germline, CDR1 is SGHAT and CDR2 FQNNGV. The CDR3 nucleotides read TGTGCCAGCAGCTTTGAACAGAGGGGCGGCTACACCTCC. Translation: CASSFEQRGGYTS.